Below, 30 T cell receptor beta chains from the same sample are listed, as sequenced in a study of human T cells and chemical hapten exposure. TCRdb passed the RACE reads through MiXCR, listing each CDR3 protein once. This table holds under 450,000 distinct CDR3 sequences, just under 6.5% found once. The sample's time point: patch test 2, 6 weeks after DPC sensitization. Specified treatment: therapeutic diphenylcyclopropenone sensitization with weekly scalp DPC. The sample here was whole blood, taken in connection with sensitization to the hapten diphenylcyclopropenone (DPC). The receptors were gathered from a woman between 18 and 29 years old with alopecia areata. Some clones in this sample may be carry-over from other donors' samples.

The rearrangement joins TRBV2 to TRBJ1-2, with 7 bases aligning to TRBD1. V was clipped by 6 bases and J by 1 base; unmatched bases: 5. CDR1 and CDR2 from the germline V gene are SNHLY and FYNNEI. CDR3 length equals 14 residues. The CDR3 reads CASRITGVNYGYTF. The CDR3 nucleotides are TGTGCCAGCAGAATAACAGGGGTTAACTATGGCTACACCTTC.

This clonotype occurred many times. The chain combines TRBV3-1 with TRBJ1-1; D not certain. Trimming removed 3 bases at V and 7 bases at J, with 9 bases between. Germline loops: CDR1 LGHDT, CDR2 YNNKEL (reference sequence). The CDR3 totals 12 residues. The CDR3: CASSHGGYEAFF. The DNA of the CDR3 is TGTGCCAGCAGCCACGGAGGATATGAAGCTTTCTTT.

This clonotype was recorded at least ten times. The V and J genes are TRBV7-3 and TRBJ1-2, with no clear D. This CDR3 has 13 amino acids. Germline loops: CDR1 SGHTA, CDR2 FQGTGA. Trimming removed 1 base at V and 8 bases at J, with 11 bases between. The CDR3 spells CASSLNSLEGYTF. CDR3 DNA: TGTGCCAGCAGCTTAAACAGCCTTGAGGGCTACACCTTC.

This clonotype has more than one count but fewer than ten. The rearrangement uses TRBV3-1 and TRBJ2-7, with 8 bases lining up with TRBD2. CDR3 length equals 15 residues. In germline, CDR1 is LGHDT, CDR2 YNNKEL (reference sequence). V lost 1 base, J lost 6 bases, and 8 bases stayed unmatched. This chain's CDR3 is CASSQGGTRAAEQYF. The CDR3 nucleotides read TGTGCCAGCAGCCAAGGGGGGACTAGAGCAGCCGAGCAGTACTTC.

The table lists this clonotype with many counts. The genes are TRBV6-6 and TRBJ1-2; D gene uncertain. V lost 6 bases and J lost 4, with 9 bases in between. The CDR3 is 12 residues long. The V gene's germline CDR1 is MNHNY and CDR2 SVGAGI (reference sequence). CDR3: CASSGETYGYTF. The CDR3 DNA sequence: TGTGCCAGCAGCGGGGAGACCTATGGCTACACCTTC.

This clonotype was observed a few times. The chain combines TRBV27 with TRBJ2-5; D possibly corresponds to TRBD2 (6 bases). The V and J ends lost 5 bases and 5 bases respectively, with 12 bases between them. This CDR3 comprises 13 residues. Germline assignment: CDR1 MNHEY and CDR2 SMNVEV (reference sequence). CDR3 nucleotides: TGTGCCAGCAGTCCGCGGGGCTCTGAGACCCAGTACTTC. Encoded protein: CASSPRGSETQYF.

This clonotype was observed at least ten times. The chain couples TRBV20-1 to TRBJ1-5; D gene ambiguous. V dropped 5 bases and J dropped 0 bases, with 8 bases sitting between them. Germline V lookup: CDR1 DFQATT, CDR2 SNEGSKA (reference sequence). CDR3 length: 13 residues. CDR3 sequence: CSALRDSNQPQHF. The DNA of the CDR3 is TGCAGTGCTCTGAGGGATAGCAATCAGCCCCAGCATTTT.

The chain employs TRBV6-6 and TRBJ1-1; D gene ambiguous. The V and J ends lost 6 bases and 5 bases respectively, with 19 bases between them. This CDR3 is built from 15 residues. Per the germline V gene, CDR1 is MNHNY and CDR2 is SVGAGI (reference sequence). The CDR3 sequence is CASRQREESGTEAFF. CDR3 sequence (DNA): TGTGCCAGCAGACAAAGAGAAGAATCTGGGACTGAAGCTTTCTTT.

This clonotype occurred many times. The chain couples TRBV10-2 to TRBJ1-6; weak D call: TRBD1 (5 bases). CDR1 is WSHSY, CDR2 SAAADI, per germline. V lost 10 bases and J 6 bases, leaving 13 bases between the germline ends. The CDR3 is 13 residues long. This CDR3 reads CAISGTVNSPLHF. In nucleotides, the CDR3 is TGCGCCATTTCCGGGACGGTTAATTCACCCCTCCACTTT.

The CDR3 sequence is CASSYSNTAAGYTF. The CDR3 DNA reads as TGTGCCAGCAGTTACTCGAATACTGCCGCTGGCTACACCTTC. This sequence joins TRBV6-5 and TRBJ1-2; D is uncertain. CDR3 length: 14 amino acids. The germline V and J ends were trimmed by 0 bases and 7 bases, with 12 bases remaining between them. Germline V CDR1 and CDR2: MNHEY, SVGAGI.

The V gene is TRBV20-1, the J gene TRBJ2-7; D unresolved. V gave up 6 bases and J gave up 6 bases, with 12 bases separating them. This CDR3 spans 11 amino acids. Germline assignment: CDR1 DFQATT and CDR2 SNEGSKA (reference sequence). The CDR3 region has the DNA TGCAGTGCCCGACGTGCCCGCGAGCAGTACTTC. This sequence encodes CSARRAREQYF.

In this sample, this clonotype turned up a few times. The chain recombines TRBV20-1 with TRBJ2-1, with D tentatively TRBD1 (5 bases). The CDR3 consists of 14 residues. Trimming removed 3 bases at V and 5 bases at J, with 14 bases between. The germline gives CDR1 DFQATT, CDR2 SNEGSKA (reference sequence). The CDR3 DNA follows: TGCAGTGCTAGCAGGGCCCCCGGCGACAATGAGCAGTTCTTC. It specifies CSASRAPGDNEQFF.

The sample holds a few counts of this clonotype. This CDR3 is CASSVSRGLTEAFF. The CDR3 bases are TGTGCCAGCAGCGTATCCAGGGGGCTGACTGAAGCTTTCTTT. This chain links TRBV9 with TRBJ1-1, with 8 bases that match TRBD1. The germline V gene encodes CDR1 SGDLS and CDR2 YYNGEE. V lost 1 base to trimming and J lost 5 bases; unmatched junction nucleotides: 4. This CDR3 is built from 14 residues.

The rearrangement links TRBV10-3 to TRBJ2-1; 9 positions agree with TRBD1. The germline CDR1 and CDR2 sequences are ENHRY and SYGVKD. This CDR3 contains 15 residues. V was clipped by 5 bases and J by 5 bases; unmatched bases: 7. The CDR3 sequence is CAISSPGQGNNEQFF. CDR3 coding DNA: TGTGCCATCAGTTCTCCGGGACAGGGTAACAATGAGCAGTTCTTC.

This clonotype was counted a few times. CDR3 region: CASSEPQGGNQPQHF. In DNA, the CDR3 is TGTGCCAGCAGTGAACCCCAGGGAGGCAATCAGCCCCAGCATTTT. The rearrangement joins TRBV6-1 to TRBJ1-5, with D tentatively TRBD1 (5 bases). There are 15 residues in the CDR3. V lost 2 bases and J 2 bases, leaving 10 bases between the germline ends. CDR1 MNHNS and CDR2 SASEGT come from the germline V gene.

The chain has TRBV2 and TRBJ2-2, with 8 positions matching TRBD1. CDR1 is SNHLY, CDR2 FYNNEI, per germline. The CDR3 runs to 15 residues. V shed 7 bases, J shed 4 bases, and the junction held 8 bases outside the gene matches. CDR3 in amino acids: CASTYQGAFTGELFF. DNA for the CDR3: TGTGCCAGCACTTACCAGGGGGCTTTCACCGGGGAGCTGTTTTTT.

This chain joins TRBV20-1 and TRBJ1-5; D possibly corresponds to TRBD1 (5 bases). The CDR3 has 13 amino acids. Germline CDR1 is DFQATT and CDR2 is SNEGSKA (reference sequence). Trimming took 6 bases from V and 6 from J, leaving 15 bases between them. CDR3 in amino acids: CSARSAGGQPQHF. The CDR3 bases are TGCAGTGCCAGATCGGCCGGGGGTCAGCCCCAGCATTTT.

This clonotype was counted many times. The rearrangement uses TRBV12-3 or TRBV12-4 and TRBJ2-7; the D is unclear. This CDR3 contains 13 residues. Trimming shortened V by 2 bases and J by 0 bases, and 5 bases separated the two germline ends. The CDR3 loop reads CASSLPSSYEQYF. CDR3 DNA: TGTGCCAGCAGTTTACCGAGCTCCTACGAGCAGTACTTC.

The sample holds many counts of this clonotype. The chain employs TRBV7-9 and TRBJ1-1; the D is unclear. The germline V gene has CDR1 SEHNR and CDR2 FQNEAQ (reference sequence). The CDR3 runs 14 residues. Deletions cut 5 bases from V and 4 bases from J, with 14 bases between. The CDR3 sequence is CASSPSGEGTEAFF. CDR3 nucleotide sequence: TGTGCCAGCAGCCCGTCCGGGGAGGGCACTGAAGCTTTCTTT.

This clonotype was seen at least ten times. The chain employs TRBV9 and TRBJ1-6, with D possibly TRBD1 on 6 matching bases. V shed 3 bases and J shed 4 bases, with 11 bases lying between them. The CDR3 has 15 amino acids. Germline V gene lookup returns CDR1 SGDLS and CDR2 YYNGEE. CDR3 nucleotides: TGTGCCAGCAGCGGGGGACAAACTTATAATTCACCCCTCCACTTT. Amino acid sequence: CASSGGQTYNSPLHF.

Many counts were recorded for this clonotype. The chain is built from TRBV11-2 and TRBJ1-4, with a tentative D call TRBD1 (6 bases). The CDR3 loop spans 14 amino acids. CDR1 SGHAT and CDR2 FQNNGV come from the germline V gene. Trimming left V 3 bases short and J 10 bases short, with 15 bases between. As DNA, the CDR3 is TGTGCCAGCAGCTTTCCATACCCACAGGGAAAACTGTTTTTT. Its translation is CASSFPYPQGKLFF.

This clonotype was counted many times. The chain recombines TRBV6-2 or TRBV6-3 with TRBJ2-2, with TRBD1 matching 11 bases. Germline loops: CDR1 MNHEY, CDR2 SVGEGT. CDR3 length: 17 amino acids. V gave up 5 bases and J gave up 5 bases; unmatched junction bases: 10. The CDR3 is CASSQKDRGLGTGELFF. CDR3 bases: TGTGCCAGCAGTCAAAAGGACAGGGGGCTTGGTACCGGGGAGCTGTTTTTT.

The chain links TRBV4-3 to TRBJ2-2; D ambiguous. Trimming stripped 0 bases from V and 4 bases from J, with 9 bases between. The CDR3 loop spans 15 amino acids. From germline, CDR1 is LGHNA and CDR2 YSLEER. The CDR3 DNA reads TGCGCCAGCAGCCAAGATCCCGAGGTCACCGGGGAGCTGTTTTTT. Translation gives CASSQDPEVTGELFF.

The rearrangement uses TRBV7-2 and TRBJ2-3; TRBD1 might be the D (5 bases). Per the germline V gene, CDR1 is SGHTA and CDR2 is FQGNSA. The CDR3 is made up of 15 amino acids. Trimming shortened V by 3 bases and J by 4 bases, and 14 bases separated the two germline ends. CDR3 coding DNA: TGTGCCAGCAGCTTTCGACAGCACGTGGCAGATACGCAGTATTTT. Its translation is CASSFRQHVADTQYF.

The chain combines TRBV5-1 with TRBJ2-3; 8 bases are shared with TRBD1. The germline V gene has CDR1 SGHRS and CDR2 YFSETQ. V trimming: 0 bases; J trimming: 5 bases; junction bases outside the gene matches: 8. This CDR3 has 16 amino acids. This CDR3 is CASSLASRGQEDTQYF. DNA for the CDR3: TGCGCCAGCAGCTTGGCGAGCAGGGGGCAGGAAGATACGCAGTATTTT.

The CDR3 region is CASSYSYRTLHTDTQYF. CDR3 nucleotides: TGTGCCAGCAGTTACTCGTACCGGACCCTACACACAGATACGCAGTATTTT. V and J are TRBV6-5 and TRBJ2-3; no definite D call. There are 17 residues in the CDR3. Germline V gives CDR1 MNHEY, CDR2 SVGAGI. Deletions cut 0 bases from V and 2 bases from J, with 15 bases between.

This clonotype has a handful of counts. The chain carries TRBV6-5 and TRBJ1-5; the match to TRBD1 covers 8 bases. Germline V lookup: CDR1 MNHEY, CDR2 SVGAGI. V was clipped by 5 bases and J by 9 bases; unmatched bases: 9. The CDR3 covers 14 residues. The CDR3 DNA sequence: TGTGCCAGCAGTACCGGGACCGGACAGGGGCCCCAGCATTTT. Amino acid sequence: CASSTGTGQGPQHF.

The CDR3 region is CASSGGVEQFF. Written as DNA, the CDR3 is TGTGCCAGCAGTGGGGGGGTTGAGCAGTTCTTC. The genes are TRBV12-3 or TRBV12-4 and TRBJ2-1, with 7 bases fitting TRBD2. The ends lost 5 bases at V and 9 bases at J; junction bases unmatched: 1. The CDR3 sequence is 11 residues long.

The J gene is TRBJ2-3, the V gene TRBV7-2; D unclear. CDR1 is SGHTA, CDR2 FQGNSA, per germline. The V end lost 4 bases, the J end lost 8 bases, and 19 bases lay between the germline ends. This CDR3 has 15 amino acids. CDR3 residues: CASSYGSPGFVTQYF. In DNA, the CDR3 is TGTGCCAGCAGCTACGGTAGCCCTGGATTTGTTACGCAGTATTTT.

V usage is TRBV20-1 and J usage is TRBJ2-7, with 7 nucleotides matching TRBD2. The germline V gene has CDR1 DFQATT and CDR2 SNEGSKA (reference sequence). Trimming at V came to 5 bases and at J to 4 bases, leaving 5 bases not matched to a gene. The CDR3 consists of 12 residues. The CDR3 loop is CSAGDYRYEQYF. Written as DNA, the CDR3 is TGCAGTGCTGGGGACTACCGTTACGAGCAGTACTTC.